The clone carrying this T cell receptor (beta chain) was counted at least ten times. This sample stems from a study of Ad26.COV2.S vaccination and SARS-CoV-2 variants. The CDR3 totals 16 residues. Trimming removed 2 bases from V and 6 bases from J, with 20 bases in between. Germline lookup yields CDR1 SGHDT and CDR2 YYEEEE. Some clones are missing from TCRdb's copy, which holds only in-frame ones; the method was immunoSEQ multiplex PCR. The sample records about 350,000 clones, approximately 81% being singletons. The treatment is: around 19 received Ad26.COV2.S at low or high dose, single or two shots; about 5 received placebo; per-sample allocation not given. Vaccine and placebo recipients were sampled on day 63 after the first injection.

The material was peripheral blood, obtained in a trial of Ad26.COV2.S vaccine versus placebo. The rearrangement uses TRBV5-6 and TRBJ1-2; D is undetermined. The TCR comes from a person aged 18 to 59 who received the Ad26.COV2.S COVID-19 vaccine or a placebo. CDR3 nucleotide sequence: TGTGCCAGCAGCTTTATCAATCAGGTGGCCCCGAATGGCTACACCTTC. Its protein is CASSFINQVAPNGYTF.